These 12 T cell receptor beta chains came from one sample sequenced in a study of blood T cell repertoires in COVID-19. The protocol was immunoSEQ multiplex PCR, while the TCRdb copy is restricted to in-frame clones and leaves out a portion. This table holds a few hundred thousand clones, around 87% found once. The sample comprised peripheral blood. The receptors come from a woman between 50 and 59 years old who had recovered from COVID-19.

The chain uses TRBV19 and TRBJ2-7; D is undetermined. V lost 2 bases to trimming and J lost 2 bases, with 10 bases between them. Looked up from germline, CDR1 is LNHDA and CDR2 is SQIVND (reference sequence). The CDR3 sequence is 14 residues long. In nucleotides, the CDR3 is TGTGCCAGTAGTATAAGACTTTCCACCTACGAGCAGTACTTC. This encodes CASSIRLSTYEQYF.

The chain employs TRBV18 and TRBJ2-7; D may be TRBD1 (5 bases). CDR1 is KGHSH, CDR2 LQKENI, per germline. V dropped 3 bases and J dropped 2 bases, with 11 bases sitting between them. The CDR3 length is 14 residues. The CDR3 region has the DNA TGTGCCAGCTCACCCCAGGGAACCGCCTACGAGCAGTACTTC. It is translated as CASSPQGTAYEQYF.

This chain connects TRBV28 to TRBJ2-5, with TRBD2 matching over 12 bases. Germline trimming cut 4 bases from V and 5 bases from J; bases unmatched to any gene: 2. Germline lookup yields CDR1 MDHEN and CDR2 SYDVKM. This CDR3 is 14 amino acids long. The CDR3 DNA sequence: TGTGCCAGCAGTTGGACTAGCGGGGAGGAGACCCAGTACTTC. Translation gives CASSWTSGEETQYF.

The V and J genes are TRBV28 and TRBJ2-1; TRBD1 might be the D (6 bases). V lost 6 bases to trimming and J lost 2 bases, with 11 bases between them. Germline CDR1 is MDHEN and CDR2 is SYDVKM. The CDR3 extends over 14 amino acids. This CDR3 reads CASSTGQPYNEQFF. CDR3 nucleotides: TGTGCCAGCAGCACAGGACAGCCCTACAATGAGCAGTTCTTC.

This clone was recorded only once. CDR3 loop: CSVSRGLGGNQPQHF. CDR3 DNA: TGCAGCGTATCCAGGGGGCTCGGAGGCAATCAGCCCCAGCATTTT. The V and J genes are TRBV29-1 and TRBJ1-5; 8 bases fit TRBD1. Germline V gene lookup returns CDR1 SQVTM and CDR2 ANQGSEA. V lost 6 bases and J lost 2; bases outside the gene matches: 9. The CDR3 runs 15 residues.

V gene TRBV6-5 combines with J gene TRBJ1-3, with 7 bases identical to TRBD1. Germline CDR1 and CDR2: MNHEY and SVGAGI. Trimming removed 4 bases from V and 0 bases from J; junction bases left unmatched: 6. There are 16 residues in the CDR3. The CDR3 spells CASSSTGTSSGNTIYF. The DNA of the CDR3 is TGTGCCAGCAGTTCGACAGGGACTTCCTCTGGAAACACCATATATTTT.

V gene TRBV11-2 combines with J gene TRBJ2-7; possible D gene TRBD1, 5 bases. The germline CDR1 and CDR2 sequences are SGHAT and FQNNGV. The CDR3 sequence is 15 residues long. V lost 0 bases to trimming and J lost 6 bases, with 15 bases between them. CDR3 nucleotide sequence: TGTGCCAGCAGCTTAGAAGGAGTCAGGGAAGTCGAGCAGTACTTC. Translating it yields CASSLEGVREVEQYF.

In its sample, this clone was seen once. The junction departs from the called germline gene at one end, perhaps through a read error. V and J are TRBV6-5 and TRBJ2-7; weak D call: TRBD1 (6 bases). This CDR3 spans 16 amino acids. The germline gives CDR1 MNHEY, CDR2 SVGAGI. Here the CDR3 reads CASSYGDRTAARSVMF. The CDR3 bases are TGTGCCAGCAGTTATGGAGATAGGACAGCCGCTCGGAGTGTGATGTTC.

This clone was counted a single time. V usage is TRBV5-6 and J usage is TRBJ1-5, with 9 nucleotides matching TRBD1. The CDR3 has 15 amino acids. CDR1 SGHDT and CDR2 YYEEEE come from the germline V gene. Trimming removed 0 bases from V and 7 bases from J; junction bases left unmatched: 5. The CDR3 here is CASSLGGTGWQPQHF. Here the CDR3 DNA reads TGTGCCAGCAGCTTGGGGGGGACAGGGTGGCAGCCCCAGCATTTT.

The DNA for the CDR3 is TGCGCCAGCAGTGTAAGTATCTACGGGGAGCAGTACTTC. Encoded protein: CASSVSIYGEQYF. V usage is TRBV10-2 and J usage is TRBJ2-7; D is undetermined. Trimming cost V 4 bases and J 7 bases, with 14 bases left between them. Germline CDR1 reads WSHSY; CDR2 reads SAAADI. The CDR3 extends over 13 amino acids.

This clone was picked up one time. This sequence joins TRBV25-1 and TRBJ2-7; D may be TRBD1 (6 bases). This CDR3 has 13 amino acids. Germline-derived CDR1 and CDR2 are MGHDK and SYGVNS. V dropped 3 bases and J dropped 3 bases, with 9 bases sitting between them. The chain's CDR3 is CASSDRGRYEQYF. As DNA, the CDR3 is TGTGCCAGCAGTGACAGGGGCCGCTACGAGCAGTACTTC.

The chain joins TRBV24-1 to TRBJ2-3; maybe TRBD2 (6 bases). V lost 4 bases and J 0 bases, leaving 19 bases between the germline ends. The CDR3 has 18 amino acids. Germline V gene lookup returns CDR1 KGHDR and CDR2 SFDVKD. CDR3 in DNA: TGTGCCACCAGTGAGAATCGGGGCGGGATGTCTAGCACAGATACGCAGTATTTT. Its translation: CATSENRGGMSSTDTQYF.